This T cell receptor beta chain was recorded in a study of cytomegalovirus exposure and HLA in healthy donors (dated by TCRdb to about 2017). About the study as a whole: According to an earlier analysis of several hundred of the donors, roughly 180 million T cells yielded roughly 110 million unique TCR beta sequences and 276 Gb of sequence data. To study patterns of TCR occurrence, a later analysis re-analyzed previously published TCR beta repertoires from 550 to 800 donors and added high-resolution HLA genotyping. Donor age, sex, ethnicity and CMV serostatus were collected together with the repertoire data. Among some 400 genotyped donors of the cohort, an average of roughly 230,000 unique TCR beta nucleotide sequences was sequenced per donor, of which 15% to 20% were non-productive. In addition to the first cohort of 666 subjects, a separate validation cohort of approximately 120 different subjects was used. High-throughput TCR immunosequencing, statistical association of individual TCRs with disease status, and machine learning were combined to predict cytomegalovirus infection status. The later analysis used no new phenotypic data to find candidate immune exposures, relying instead on TCR beta sequences and their occurrence across donors. A later genetic analysis took genome-wide SNP genotypes for about 55% of the 666 donors and used that subset as a discovery cohort. An early release covering about 600 HLA-typed donors comprised about 290 gigabases of sequencing data and around 80 million unique TCR sequences. The study was designed to test whether signatures of past pathogen exposure could be identified by cataloging public T cell receptors. The number of typed donors differed by locus: about 620-630 for A, B, C, DRB1 and DQB1; some 540 for DQA1; around 580 for DPA1; and roughly 450 for DPB1. HLA typing covered class I and class II loci at four-digit resolution. The genetic ancestry cluster associated with self-reported Caucasian donors included roughly 84% of the roughly 380 genotyped donors. Every discovery cohort repertoire had been produced on one sequencing platform. Using immunosequencing, the study profiled T cell repertoires from around 680 subjects and related those repertoires to cytomegalovirus serostatus. An earlier analysis of approximately 500 of the donors applied high-throughput TCR beta sequencing to assess whether each TCR beta V gene segment acted as functional or pseudogenic. About five DR-DQ haplotypes were handled as single units for association and clustering because linkage in the cohort was strong. What the research found in general, with its limitations: Roughly uniform sequencing depth across donors was assumed in presence/absence analyses, although this assumption may not hold. In a later analysis, most CMV-associated TCR beta chains were found to appear HLA-restricted, with HLA associations seemingly driven largely by CMV exposure. When HLA alleles, especially DR and DQ, strongly co-occurred, TCR associations were difficult to assign to individual alleles. The study listed 150 to 200 TCR beta chains as associated with cytomegalovirus. A later analysis found that TCR association rates varied across HLA loci, with DRB1 alleles showing the most associated TCRs and HLA-C alleles the fewest. For the cohort, immune exposure information was limited to CMV serostatus. The classifier was reported to diagnose cytomegalovirus status with high specificity and sensitivity in both the original cohort and the validation cohort. Compared with equally common non-associated chains, HLA-associated TCR beta chains in a later analysis were more clonally expanded and had lower generation probabilities. Because HLA typing was missing for some donors at each locus, association tests included only the typed subset. An earlier analysis of some 590 of the donors showed that most TCR beta V segments appeared in productive rearrangements either about 87% or about 30% of the time, which broadly matched IMGT annotations. According to a later genetic analysis, donors in an Asian-associated ancestry cluster had fewer N-insertions in productive TCRs than the approximately 650-donor mean. Several of the top co-occurrence clusters appeared to be linked to parvovirus B19, influenza, CMV and Epstein-Barr virus, according to a later analysis. A later genetic analysis associated a missense DCLRE1C variant with V-gene and J-gene trimming of TCR beta chains, and an independent cohort replicated the association. The authors suggested that the approach could potentially be generalized to other disease states and immunological phenotypes. A later analysis associated 15,000 to 20,000 TCR beta sequences with specific HLA alleles at a false discovery rate of 0.05. In vitro tests confirmed that a few of the cytomegalovirus-associated TCR beta chains recognize cytomegalovirus antigens. While some public TCRs were present in many individuals, most TCR sequences turned up only very rarely across donors. The sequencing pipeline was judged likely to have produced a cluster of highly shared sequence variants as a technical artifact. A further reported finding was that TCR beta sequences accurately predicted the HLA-A and HLA-B alleles for most subjects in the first cohort. This cohort had only TCR beta chains sequenced, and the lack of alpha or paired-chain data limited which features could be detected. Linkage disequilibrium might explain the correlated functional status among segregating V segments, but an unknown experimental factor could not be excluded. Because counts were too low, approximately 15 rarely observed V segments, including chromosome 9 orphons, were excluded from the earlier analysis of 587 of the donors. The 87-base-pair reads could not distinguish some IMGT-functional V segments, including TRBV6-2 and TRBV6-3, so those segments were excluded.

Compared with germline, V lacks 2 bases and J lacks 5 bases; bases without a gene match: 4. Looking up the germline V gene yields CDR1 SGDLS and CDR2 YYNGEE. Including cysteine and phenylalanine, the CDR3 has 14 amino acids. Just CDR3 DNA is preserved here, 42 bases in frame from base 1. This clone was seen a handful of times. The specificity of this receptor is unknown. Base qualities are missing; no much larger clone stands one base away. The cohort consisted of 666 healthy bone marrow donors. Cohort members were all nominally healthy when sampled, although unrecorded immune exposures were likely present. The donor tested CMV seropositive and was one of the 289 seropositive cohort members. A peripheral blood sample was collected from each donor, and TCR beta sequencing was performed on peripheral blood mononuclear cells. Genomic DNA extraction from the blood cell samples was performed with the Qiagen DNeasy Blood Extraction Kit.

The library was obtained by the immunoSEQ multiplex PCR assay. A mixture of 60 forward primers for TCR Vbeta segments and 13 reverse primers for TCR Jbeta segments was used in the multiplex PCR. The CDR3 region of rearranged TCR beta genes was amplified from genomic DNA by a multiplex PCR assay. On the Illumina HiSeq System, the amplified TCR beta libraries were sequenced as 87-base-pair reads. In the paper's pipeline: A later analysis counted tens of millions of unique TCR beta chains across the 670 or so repertoires, and 10 million to 12 million of these chains were shared by at least two donors. Raw reads were error-corrected and collapsed into unique sequences with a nearest-neighbor algorithm that merged closely related sequences to remove PCR and sequencing errors. Alignment of CDR3 sequences to IMGT reference sequences was used to assign V, D and J gene segments. Each retained sequence needed at least a six-nucleotide match to both a V gene segment and a J gene segment. Rearrangements were called productive when the CDR3 lacked stop codons and stayed in frame with V and J; all others were non-productive. Following IMGT convention, CDR3 was defined as the stretch from the second conserved V-encoded cysteine up to the conserved J-encoded phenylalanine. In an earlier analysis of around 540 of the donors, sequences lacking an unambiguous match to a single V gene segment were excluded. An earlier analysis of 500 to 600 of the donors classified V segments as functional when productive rearrangements were above 56.7% and as segregating when the standard deviation between donors was above 5%. A statistical classification framework was built to diagnose cytomegalovirus status from the catalog of TCR beta chain sequences. In a later analysis, V and J genes were assigned by comparing TCR nucleotide sequences against IMGT/GENE-DB human TR gene sequences. In a later analysis, CDR3 sequences and most-parsimonious VDJ recombination scenarios were assigned using the TCRdist pipeline. In a later analysis, every TCR beta chain was defined by the combination of its CDR3 amino acid sequence and its V-gene family, and reads without a unique V-gene family were dropped. As a way to deal with suspected cross-contamination and a sequencing artifact, a later analysis dropped 450 to 600 nucleotide sequences that were highly shared and had low generation probability. In a later analysis, a clonal expansion index was calculated for each public chain from normalized within-repertoire ranks of inferred template counts. A later analysis computed generation probabilities with a VDJ recombination model fitted to out-of-frame rearrangements, and checked the results against IGoR. In a later analysis, hypergeometric tests were used to score TCR-TCR, TCR-HLA and TCR-CMV co-occurrence, with a repertoire-size bias correction applied to TCR pairs. To estimate false discovery rates, a later analysis permuted the HLA or CMV assignments 20 times. A later analysis grouped co-occurring TCRs with DBSCAN, adding TCRdist sequence similarity when clustering within HLA-allele-positive subsets. Repertoires with fewer than 30,000 or more than 120,000 public chains, plus five repertoires with anomalous nucleotide sharing, were excluded from co-occurrence clustering. TCRdb obtained this table from immuneACCESS and retained in-frame rearrangements with V and J assigned. These tables miss some clones; where compared with another copy, unresolved V genes account for less than half of the shortfall, and the remainder is unexplained. The V and J calls and clone size are taken from that table; D and trimming were inferred from the DNA. The sample contains roughly 100,000 clones, around a tenth of them found a single time. The top ten clones comprise about 5% of the sample.

The sequenced sample was PBMCs. The TCR comes from a man aged 40-50 years in good health and CMV-seropositive. The V gene is TRBV9 and the J gene is TRBJ2-3; the junction holds 8 bases that match TRBD2. The nucleotide sequence is TGTGCCAGCAGCGTCGGGAGGGTGAAAGATACGCAGTATTTT. It translates to CASSVGRVKDTQYF. The CDR3 plus the reference TRBV9 and TRBJ2-3 genes for the other parts give the full variable domain: DSGVTQTPKHLITATGQRVTLRCSPRSGDLSVYWYQQSLDQGLQFLIQYYNGEERAKGNILERFSAQQFPDLHSELNLSSLELGDSALYFCASSVGRVKDTQYFGPGTRLTVL.